This TCR beta chain appears in the sequencing data of a study of blood T cell repertoires in COVID-19. Overall study context: Sites across the United States, Italy and Spain contributed samples from acute and convalescent COVID-19.

J was trimmed by 3 bases and V by 7 bases; bases with no gene match: 9. Per germline, CDR1 ENHRY and CDR2 SYGVKD. The CDR3 sequence is 15 residues long. Here immunoSEQ multiplex PCR was the method, and the copy in TCRdb shows in-frame clones only, minus some. The repertoire consists of about 230,000 clones, with 85% to 90% occurring once and the leading ten covering less than 3%. This sequence joins TRBV10-3 and TRBJ2-1; TRBD2 agrees at 7 bases. Sequenced: peripheral blood. The TCR was taken from a woman aged 60 to 75 with acute or convalescent COVID-19. The DNA of the CDR3 is TGTGCCATCACCCACGGCGGGAGTAACTACAATGAGCAGTTCTTC. Its translation: CAITHGGSNYNEQFF.